The rows below give T cell receptor beta chains drawn from one sample of a study of molecular identifiers for immune sequencing clone quantification. MiXCR, run by TCRdb on the PCR reads, gives a single entry per CDR3 protein. Here the sample spans 460,000 or so distinct CDR3 sequences, about 25% being singletons. The source material was naive CD8+ T cells from blood, with Jurkat cell RNA spiked in. These receptor sequences come from a human donor in good health. Some libraries in this study had Jurkat cell RNA spiked in. Both conserved end residues are part of each CDR3. D genes are given only for firm matches. Clone size is stated in some rows and not others, as once, few, many or a class when expanded.

v_call	clone_size	d_call	j_call	cdr3_aa	cdr3_nt
TRBV4-3	-	-	TRBJ2-2	CASSQLPGQNTGELFF	TGCGCCAGCAGCCAGCTGCCTGGACAGAACACCGGGGAGCTGTTTTTT
TRBV6-5	-	TRBD1	TRBJ2-7	CASSDRDRGNYEQYF	TGTGCCAGCAGTGACCGGGACAGGGGCAACTACGAGCAGTACTTC
TRBV5-1	many	-	TRBJ2-7	CASSLVGPHLGEQYF	TGCGCCAGCAGCTTGGTCGGACCTCACCTCGGGGAGCAGTACTTC
TRBV4-2	-	-	TRBJ2-1	CASSLTGEWTSVYNEQFF	TGTGCCAGCAGCTTGACAGGGGAATGGACTAGCGTTTACAATGAGCAGTTCTTC
TRBV7-2	-	-	TRBJ1-1	CAGSRGYTEAFF	TGTGCCGGCAGCCGGGGGTACACTGAAGCTTTCTTT
TRBV2	many	TRBD1	TRBJ1-1	CASSQDRGVAEAFF	TGTGCCAGCAGTCAGGACAGGGGTGTTGCTGAAGCTTTCTTT
TRBV25-1	-	TRBD1	TRBJ2-7	CASRTGKEQYF	TGTGCCAGCCGGACAGGGAAAGAGCAGTACTTC
TRBV20-1	few	TRBD1	TRBJ2-7	CSARGGQGPYVQYF	TGCAGTGCTAGGGGGGGACAGGGCCCCTACGTGCAGTACTTC
TRBV12-5	few	-	TRBJ1-3	CASGTPGRGGNTIYF	TGTGCTAGTGGAACACCGGGACGGGGTGGAAACACCATATATTTT
TRBV27	many	-	TRBJ2-7	CASSLSPSYEQYF	TGTGCCAGCAGTTTATCGCCCAGCTACGAGCAGTACTTC
TRBV28	-	-	TRBJ2-7	CASSLSDAYEQYF	TGTGCCAGCAGTTTATCGGACGCCTACGAGCAGTACTTC
TRBV30	-	-	TRBJ1-1	CAWSVGGETEAFF	TGTGCCTGGAGTGTAGGGGGGGAGACTGAAGCTTTCTTT
TRBV12-3/TRBV12-4	many	-	TRBJ2-5	CASSGGSEGTQYF	TGTGCCAGCAGCGGAGGGTCGGAGGGGACCCAGTACTTC
TRBV6-6	-	TRBD2	TRBJ2-3	CASSYWGGLADTQYF	TGTGCCAGCAGTTACTGGGGGGGTCTGGCAGATACGCAGTATTTT
TRBV7-9	few	TRBD1	TRBJ1-2	CASSSFRDSGFHGYTF	TGTGCCAGCAGTTCATTCCGGGACAGCGGTTTTCACGGCTACACCTTC
TRBV6-4	once	-	TRBJ2-2	CASSALMPGELFF	TGTGCCAGCAGTGCCCTAATGCCCGGGGAGCTGTTTTTT
TRBV12-3/TRBV12-4	-	-	TRBJ2-3	CASSPDRTETDTQYF	TGTGCCAGCAGCCCCGATCGGACAGAGACAGATACGCAGTATTTT
TRBV7-2	many	-	TRBJ2-3	CASSLGRADTQYF	TGTGCCAGCAGCTTAGGAAGGGCAGATACGCAGTATTTT
TRBV6-1	few	-	TRBJ1-5	CASDNWDQPQHF	TGTGCCAGTGATAATTGGGATCAGCCCCAGCATTTT
TRBV4-1	few	-	TRBJ2-3	CASRSGAGADTQYF	TGCGCCAGCCGCTCGGGAGCGGGCGCAGATACGCAGTATTTT
TRBV20-1	few	TRBD2	TRBJ2-7	CSAREGGGSSYEQYF	TGCAGTGCTAGAGAGGGCGGGGGTAGCTCCTACGAGCAGTACTTC
TRBV9	-	TRBD1	TRBJ2-3	CASSTGQGLPDTQYF	TGTGCCAGCAGCACCGGACAGGGGTTACCAGATACGCAGTATTTT
TRBV6-6	-	TRBD2	TRBJ2-5	CASSIGTSGGPIRETQHF	TGTGCCAGCAGCATAGGGACTAGCGGGGGCCCGATCCGGGAGACCCAGCACTTC
TRBV7-9	-	TRBD2	TRBJ2-3	CASSANYLGGRALTDTQYF	TGTGCCAGCAGCGCCAATTACCTGGGAGGGAGGGCCCTAACAGATACGCAGTATTTT
TRBV6-2/TRBV6-3	many	TRBD1	TRBJ1-1	CASSYGQGAGAEAFF	TGTGCCAGCAGTTACGGACAGGGCGCGGGGGCTGAAGCTTTCTTT
TRBV20-1	-	TRBD1	TRBJ2-7	CSANYPDRNPDEQYF	TGCAGTGCCAACTACCCGGACAGGAATCCAGACGAGCAGTACTTC
TRBV5-5	many	-	TRBJ2-2	CASSLDRVTGELFF	TGTGCCAGCAGCTTGGACAGGGTCACCGGGGAGCTGTTTTTT
TRBV4-2	few	-	TRBJ2-7	CASSQEGGYNYEQYF	TGTGCCAGCAGCCAAGAGGGTGGCTACAACTACGAGCAGTACTTC
TRBV3-1	-	-	TRBJ2-3	CASSQDSASVADTQYF	TGTGCCAGCAGCCAAGACTCTGCTTCTGTAGCAGATACGCAGTATTTT